This passage covers 21 T cell receptor beta chains from one sample sequenced in a study of cytomegalovirus exposure and HLA in healthy donors. The PCR employed 60 Vbeta primers together with 13 Jbeta primers. Profiled with immunoSEQ multiplex PCR; TCRdb holds only in-frame clones, not every one. Of 99,000 or so clones in the sample, more than 60% were seen once. The sequenced material came from PBMCs. These receptors all stem from a man between 25 and 39 years old in good health and CMV-seronegative.

The chain is built from TRBV9 and TRBJ2-3, with D perhaps matching TRBD2 (6 bases). Germline CDR1 SGDLS, CDR2 YYNGEE. The V end lost 3 bases, the J end lost 6 bases, and 23 bases lay between the germline ends. This CDR3 is 17 amino acids long. The CDR3: CASSEAAAGGGSDTQYF. In DNA, the CDR3 is TGTGCCAGCAGCGAGGCCGCAGCAGGCGGAGGGTCCGATACGCAGTATTTT.

In its sample, this clone was seen once. The CDR3 region is CASSPNRPTGEAFF. The CDR3 DNA is TGTGCCAGCAGCCCCAACCGCCCGACAGGGGAAGCTTTCTTT. The rearrangement uses TRBV11-2 and TRBJ1-1, with 7 nucleotides matching TRBD1. With V trimmed by 5 bases and J by 8 bases, 11 bases remained unmatched. Germline CDR1 reads SGHAT; CDR2 reads FQNNGV. The CDR3 contains 14 residues.

The chain uses TRBV2 and TRBJ1-2; TRBD1 matches 8 bases. The CDR3 length is 13 residues. Per germline, CDR1 SNHLY and CDR2 FYNNEI. The V and J ends lost 1 base and 6 bases, in that order; junction bases with no gene match: 1. The DNA of the CDR3 is TGTGCCAGCAGTGAAGACAGGGGGGATGGCTACACCTTC. This encodes CASSEDRGDGYTF. The full variable domain, its missing parts supplied by reference TRBV2 and TRBJ1-2, is EPEVTQTPSHQVTQMGQEVILRCVPISNHLYFYWYRQILGQKVEFLVSFYNNEISEKSEIFDDQFSVERPDGSNFTLKIRSTKLEDSAMYFCASSEDRGDGYTFGSGTRLTVV.

The chain recombines TRBV7-3 with TRBJ2-1, with a tentative D call TRBD2 (6 bases). Germline CDR1 reads SGHTA; CDR2 reads FQGTGA. The CDR3 is 13 amino acids. Trimming cost V 5 bases and J 3 bases, with 8 bases left between them. CDR3 loop: CASSRGLYNEQFF. CDR3 DNA: TGTGCCAGCAGCCGGGGACTCTACAATGAGCAGTTCTTC.

The V call is TRBV7-7, the J call TRBJ2-5, with TRBD2 as a possible D gene (5 bases). CDR1 and CDR2 (germline): SSHAT, FNYEAQ (reference sequence). The length of the CDR3 is 14 residues. Trimming pared 1 base from V and 2 bases from J, leaving 8 bases between. The CDR3 is CASSLDSGQETQYF. In nucleotides, the CDR3 is TGTGCCAGCAGCTTAGATTCGGGGCAAGAGACCCAGTACTTC.

The V and J genes are TRBV5-5 and TRBJ1-2; 10 positions agree with TRBD1. This CDR3 is built from 14 residues. Germline-derived CDR1 and CDR2 are SGHKS and YYEKEE (reference sequence). V lost 2 bases, J lost 3 bases, and 1 base stayed unmatched. The CDR3 is CASSLGTGDYGYTF. The CDR3 DNA reads as TGTGCCAGCAGCTTAGGGACAGGGGACTATGGCTACACCTTC.

The rearrangement links TRBV28 to TRBJ2-7, with 9 bases aligning to TRBD1. V gave up 5 bases and J gave up 4 bases; unmatched junction bases: 9. This CDR3 comprises 15 residues. From germline, CDR1 is MDHEN and CDR2 SYDVKM. The CDR3, as DNA: TGTGCCAGCAGTCGGCCGGGACAGGGTTCGTACGAGCAGTACTTC. Its translation is CASSRPGQGSYEQYF.

The chain has TRBV5-1 and TRBJ1-6; TRBD1 matches at 10 bases. This CDR3 region has 15 residues. The J segment lost 10 bases and the V segment lost 4 bases, leaving 8 bases of the junction unmatched. Germline-derived CDR1 and CDR2 are SGHRS and YFSETQ. The CDR3 coding sequence is TGCGCCAGCAGCGGGACAGGGGACGGGTCGTCACCCCTCCACTTT. It is translated as CASSGTGDGSSPLHF.

This chain uses TRBV19 with TRBJ1-1; no definite D call. The CDR3 sequence is 13 residues long. Trimming stripped 4 bases from V and 8 bases from J, with 14 bases between. Per the germline V gene, CDR1 is LNHDA and CDR2 is SQIVND (reference sequence). CDR3 loop: CASSTRSVGEAFF. The CDR3 nucleotides read TGTGCCAGTAGTACCCGCTCGGTCGGGGAAGCTTTCTTT.

The chain has TRBV19 and TRBJ1-5; D remains ambiguous. Trimming stripped 3 bases from V and 3 bases from J, with 9 bases between. Germline V gene sequence: CDR1 LNHDA, CDR2 SQIVND (reference sequence). There are 14 residues in the CDR3. CDR3 loop: CASSISVFNQPQHF. The CDR3 DNA is TGTGCCAGTAGTATTTCAGTTTTCAATCAGCCCCAGCATTTT.

The chain combines TRBV27 with TRBJ1-1, with D possibly matching TRBD1 (5 bases). V was cut by 2 bases and J by 11 bases, with 12 bases left in between. The CDR3 extends over 12 amino acids. The germline gives CDR1 MNHEY, CDR2 SMNVEV (reference sequence). CDR3 sequence reads: CASSLVGGTAFF. The CDR3 DNA reads TGTGCCAGCAGTTTAGTCGGGGGGACCGCTTTCTTT.

The V and J genes are TRBV7-2 and TRBJ2-7; 7 bases match TRBD2. This CDR3 region has 14 residues. J lost 2 bases, V lost 5 bases, and 6 bases had no gene match. CDR1 and CDR2 (germline): SGHTA, FQGNSA. CDR3: CASSPAGNAYEQYF. The CDR3 nucleotides read TGTGCCAGCAGCCCAGCGGGAAATGCCTACGAGCAGTACTTC.

J is TRBJ2-1 and V is TRBV5-4; maybe TRBD2 (6 bases). Germline V gene data show CDR1 as SGHNT and CDR2 as YYREEE (reference sequence). The V end lost 0 bases, the J end lost 4 bases, and 11 bases lay between the germline ends. The CDR3 has 15 amino acids. DNA of the CDR3: TGTGCCAGCAGCTTGGGGCCCGGAGGGTACAATGAGCAGTTCTTC. This encodes CASSLGPGGYNEQFF.

This clone has a handful of counts. The chain recombines TRBV28 with TRBJ1-3, with D tentatively TRBD1 (5 bases). CDR3 length: 14 residues. Trimming left V 3 bases short and J 3 bases short, with 9 bases between. Per germline, CDR1 MDHEN and CDR2 SYDVKM. The CDR3 DNA reads as TGTGCCAGCAGTTTTCAAGGGGATGGAAACACCATATATTTT. Translating gives CASSFQGDGNTIYF. Using reference TRBV28 and TRBJ1-3 for the parts outside the CDR3, the full variable domain is DVKVTQSSRYLVKRTGEKVFLECVQDMDHENMFWYRQDPGLGLRLIYFSYDVKMKEKGDIPEGYSVSREKKERFSLILESASTNQTSMYLCASSFQGDGNTIYFGEGSWLTVV.

This chain links TRBV28 with TRBJ1-5; 7 bases are shared with TRBD1. The germline V gene has CDR1 MDHEN and CDR2 SYDVKM. Trimming removed 6 bases from V and 1 base from J; junction bases left unmatched: 9. The CDR3 is 16 amino acids. For the CDR3, the DNA is TGTGCCAGCAGCCTACTTCCGACAGGGAGCAATCAGCCCCAGCATTTT. Its protein product is CASSLLPTGSNQPQHF.

The rearrangement joins TRBV7-9 to TRBJ2-5; tentative D call: TRBD2 (5 bases). The V and J ends lost 1 base and 11 bases respectively, with 11 bases between them. CDR3 length: 12 residues. The germline V gene encodes CDR1 SEHNR and CDR2 FQNEAQ (reference sequence). In nucleotides, the CDR3 is TGTGCCAGCAGCTTAGGCGGGTCGGAGCAGTACTTC. It yields the protein CASSLGGSEQYF.

This sequence joins TRBV5-4 and TRBJ1-3, with D possibly being TRBD1 (5 bases). Germline CDR1 reads SGHNT; CDR2 reads YYREEE (reference sequence). Trimming shortened V by 2 bases and J by 5 bases, and 8 bases separated the two germline ends. This CDR3 has 13 amino acids. The CDR3 reads CASSLDRRNTIYF. CDR3 nucleotides: TGTGCCAGCAGCTTAGACAGACGAAACACCATATATTTT.

This clone has a handful of counts. This chain links TRBV6-5 with TRBJ1-2; D may be TRBD1 (6 bases). Germline V gives CDR1 MNHEY, CDR2 SVGAGI. Trimming took 5 bases from V and 8 from J, leaving 9 bases between them. There are 11 residues in the CDR3. In nucleotides, the CDR3 is TGTGCCAGCAGTGGGGGCCGAGGCTACACCTTC. Its protein product is CASSGGRGYTF.

V is TRBV28 and J is TRBJ2-3; D is uncertain. Looked up from germline, CDR1 is MDHEN and CDR2 is SYDVKM. V lost 5 bases, J lost 0 bases, and 15 bases lay in between. CDR3 length equals 16 residues. The CDR3 sequence is CASSTVGSESTDTQYF. Written as DNA, the CDR3 is TGTGCCAGCAGTACGGTGGGCTCGGAAAGCACAGATACGCAGTATTTT.

J is TRBJ1-1 and V is TRBV5-4; TRBD1 matches 10 bases. Germline V gene data show CDR1 as SGHNT and CDR2 as YYREEE (reference sequence). The length of the CDR3 is 15 residues. The V segment lost 4 bases and the J segment 1 base; nucleotides outside the gene matches: 4. CDR3 bases: TGTGCCAGCAGCAGCTGGACAGGGGGGAACACTGAAGCTTTCTTT. This translates into CASSSWTGGNTEAFF.

This rearrangement joins TRBV19 to TRBJ1-5; TRBD1 matches at 9 bases. The CDR3 is 15 residues long. V shed 6 bases, J shed 4 bases, and the junction held 7 bases outside the gene matches. Germline assignment: CDR1 LNHDA and CDR2 SQIVND (reference sequence). CDR3: CASSMGQGGNQPQHF. DNA for the CDR3: TGTGCCAGTAGCATGGGACAGGGTGGAAATCAGCCCCAGCATTTT.